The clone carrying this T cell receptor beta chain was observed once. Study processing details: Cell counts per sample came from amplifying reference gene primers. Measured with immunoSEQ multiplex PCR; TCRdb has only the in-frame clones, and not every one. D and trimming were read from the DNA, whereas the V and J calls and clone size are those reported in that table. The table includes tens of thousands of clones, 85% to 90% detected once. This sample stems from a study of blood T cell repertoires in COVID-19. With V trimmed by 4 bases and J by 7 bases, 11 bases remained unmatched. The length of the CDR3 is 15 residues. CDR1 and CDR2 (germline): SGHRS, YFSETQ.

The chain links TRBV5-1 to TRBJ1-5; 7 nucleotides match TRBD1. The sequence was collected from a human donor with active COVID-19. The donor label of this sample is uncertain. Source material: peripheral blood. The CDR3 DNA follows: TGCGCCAGCAGCCTAACCACAGGGGTAGAACAGCCCCAGCATTTT. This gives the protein CASSLTTGVEQPQHF.